This passage covers 26 T cell receptor beta chains from one sample sequenced in a study of Graves' ophthalmopathy and Graves' hyperthyroidism. RNA transcripts yielded amplified TCR beta CDR3 regions. Amplification began with first-round RT-PCR using HTBI primers, then second-round multiplex PCR was performed. One entry per CDR3 protein, called by TCRdb with MiXCR from the multiplex PCR reads. The table has some 250,000 distinct CDR3 sequences, 40% to 50% seen once. Sequenced input: peripheral blood. The origin of the receptors is an adult man with Graves' ophthalmopathy.

The sample holds a few counts of this clonotype. V is TRBV5-1 and J is TRBJ2-2, with 8 bases lining up with TRBD2. Germline values: CDR1 SGHRS, CDR2 YFSETQ. V lost 4 bases, J lost 5 bases, and 16 bases stayed unmatched. The CDR3 length is 18 residues. The CDR3, as DNA: TGCGCCAGCAGCATTGATGGAACGAGTATAGCGGGGACCGGGGAGCTGTTTTTT. Translation gives CASSIDGTSIAGTGELFF.

J is TRBJ2-2 and V is TRBV7-8; TRBD1 might be the D (6 bases). Germline CDR1 is SGHVS and CDR2 is FQNEAQ. The CDR3 covers 16 residues. V lost 4 bases to trimming and J lost 2 bases, with 14 bases between them. The DNA of the CDR3 is TGTGCCAGCAGCTCGGTATTGGGGGCCAACACCGGGGAGCTGTTTTTT. Translated: CASSSVLGANTGELFF.

The V gene is TRBV12-3 or TRBV12-4, the J gene TRBJ2-7; 8 positions match TRBD1. The CDR3 has 14 residues. Germline trimming cut 6 bases from V and 5 bases from J; bases unmatched to any gene: 9. Here the CDR3 DNA reads TGTGCCAGCAGGGGGACAGGTGTAAGCGACGAGCAGTACTTC. Translated, it gives CASRGTGVSDEQYF.

This clonotype occurred a few times. V usage is TRBV7-9 and J usage is TRBJ1-1, with a tentative D call TRBD1 (5 bases). The germline gives CDR1 SEHNR, CDR2 FQNEAQ (reference sequence). V gave up 5 bases and J gave up 0 bases, with 10 bases separating them. This CDR3 comprises 14 residues. CDR3 amino acids: CASSGGVMNTEAFF. Written as DNA, the CDR3 is TGTGCCAGCAGCGGGGGGGTTATGAACACTGAAGCTTTCTTT. The variable domain in full, completed from reference TRBV7-9 and TRBJ1-1, reads DTGVSQNPRHKITKRGQNVTFRCDPISEHNRLYWYRQTLGQGPEFLTYFQNEAQLEKSRLLSDRFSAERPKGSFSTLEIQRTEQGDSAMYLCASSGGVMNTEAFFGQGTRLTVV.

This chain connects TRBV12-3 or TRBV12-4 to TRBJ1-5, with TRBD1 matching over 7 bases. V shed 4 bases and J 6 bases; nucleotides not matched to a gene: 12. The CDR3 runs to 16 residues. The CDR3 region has the DNA TGTGCCAGCAGTTACCGAATGGACAGGCGAGTTCAGCCCCAGCATTTT. The encoded protein is CASSYRMDRRVQPQHF.

Concerning this clonotype: One end of the junction fails to match germline, which may point to a read error. The CDR3 here is CASSESAQGTEF. CDR3 coding DNA: TGCGCCAGCAGTGAGTCGGCCCAGGGTACGGAGTTT. J is TRBJ1-6 and V is TRBV10-1; D might be TRBD1 (5 bases). Germline-derived CDR1 and CDR2 are WNHNN and SYGVQD (reference sequence). The CDR3 is made up of 12 amino acids.

A few counts support this clonotype. The V call is TRBV5-1, the J call TRBJ2-2; unclear D gene. Germline V CDR1 and CDR2: SGHRS, YFSETQ. Trimming cost V 4 bases and J 1 base, with 8 bases left between them. CDR3 size: 14 residues. The CDR3 region has the DNA TGCGCCAGCAGCGCGATGATGAACACCGGGGAGCTGTTTTTT. Protein product: CASSAMMNTGELFF. Looking up the rest from reference TRBV5-1 and TRBJ2-2 gives the full variable domain: KAGVTQTPRYLIKTRGQQVTLSCSPISGHRSVSWYQQTPGQGLQFLFEYFSETQRNKGNFPGRFSGRQFSNSRSEMNVSTLELGDSALYLCASSAMMNTGELFFGEGSRLTVL.

The chain recombines TRBV11-2 with TRBJ2-5; possibly TRBD2 for D (7 bases). The V end lost 4 bases, the J end lost 5 bases, and 17 bases lay between the germline ends. Germline-derived CDR1 and CDR2 are SGHAT and FQNNGV. This CDR3 is 15 amino acids long. The CDR3 here is CASSWGGGSTETQYF. CDR3 DNA: TGTGCCAGCAGCTGGGGGGGCGGATCCACGGAGACCCAGTACTTC.

This clonotype has only a few counts. The chain joins TRBV29-1 to TRBJ2-2, with 7 nucleotides matching TRBD1. J gave up 3 bases and V 4 bases, and 14 bases lay outside the gene matches. Germline V lookup: CDR1 SQVTM, CDR2 ANQGSEA. This CDR3 spans 17 amino acids. CDR3 DNA sequence: TGCAGCGTTGGAACAGGGGCGGTAGTCCTTGACACCGGGGAGCTGTTTTTT. Translated, it gives CSVGTGAVVLDTGELFF.

This clonotype was observed a few times. V is TRBV5-6 and J is TRBJ1-2; no clear D gene. Germline CDR1 SGHDT, CDR2 YYEEEE. V was cut by 0 bases and J by 2 bases, with 8 bases left in between. The CDR3 runs to 14 residues. The CDR3 DNA reads TGTGCCAGCAGCTTGGATGCAGGAAACTATGGCTACACCTTC. Protein sequence: CASSLDAGNYGYTF.

The chain is built from TRBV9 and TRBJ2-5; 10 positions agree with TRBD2. The CDR3 sequence is 14 residues long. The V gene end was trimmed by 2 bases and the J gene end by 5 bases; junction bases not matched to a gene: 3. Germline CDR1 SGDLS, CDR2 YYNGEE. The CDR3 sequence is CASSVPGLAETQYF. The CDR3 DNA reads TGTGCCAGCAGCGTCCCGGGACTAGCGGAGACCCAGTACTTC.

At least ten counts were recorded for this clonotype. The V and J genes are TRBV2 and TRBJ2-2; the match to TRBD2 covers 9 bases. With V trimmed by 8 bases and J by 6 bases, 4 bases remained unmatched. The germline CDR1 and CDR2 sequences are SNHLY and FYNNEI. This CDR3 region has 13 residues. CDR3: CASSSGAAGELFF. For the CDR3, the DNA is TGTGCCAGCTCTAGCGGGGCGGCCGGGGAGCTGTTTTTT.

This sequence joins TRBV9 and TRBJ1-5, with unresolved D. The CDR3 contains 15 residues. Trimming took off 0 bases at V and 2 bases at J, with 9 bases between the two ends. CDR1 and CDR2 (germline): SGDLS, YYNGEE. The CDR3 loop is CASSVELKGNQPQHF. The DNA for the CDR3 is TGTGCCAGCAGCGTAGAGCTGAAGGGCAATCAGCCCCAGCATTTT. Full variable domain (missing parts from reference TRBV9 and TRBJ1-5): DSGVTQTPKHLITATGQRVTLRCSPRSGDLSVYWYQQSLDQGLQFLIQYYNGEERAKGNILERFSAQQFPDLHSELNLSSLELGDSALYFCASSVELKGNQPQHFGDGTRLSIL.

This clonotype was seen a handful of times. V and J are TRBV29-1 and TRBJ1-4; D is possibly TRBD1 (5 bases). The V end lost 5 bases, the J end lost 4 bases, and 11 bases lay between the germline ends. This CDR3 region has 13 residues. CDR1 is SQVTM and CDR2 is ANQGSEA in the germline V gene. The CDR3 region is CSVFPGNNEKLFF. In nucleotides, the CDR3 is TGCAGCGTTTTTCCAGGGAATAATGAAAAACTGTTTTTT. The whole variable domain, remainder taken from reference TRBV29-1 and TRBJ1-4, is SAVISQKPSRDICQRGTSLTIQCQVDSQVTMMFWYRQQPGQSLTLIATANQGSEATYESGFVIDKFPISRPNLTFSTLTVSNMSPEDSSIYLCSVFPGNNEKLFFGSGTQLSVL.

This clonotype was counted only a few times. This chain uses TRBV12-3 or TRBV12-4 with TRBJ1-1; D possibly corresponds to TRBD1 (6 bases). There are 14 residues in the CDR3. V was cut by 0 bases and J by 3 bases, with 8 bases left in between. The CDR3 spells CASSLAQGYTEAFF. The CDR3 DNA sequence: TGTGCCAGCAGTTTAGCGCAGGGGTACACTGAAGCTTTCTTT.

The chain links TRBV19 to TRBJ1-1; D may be TRBD1 (6 bases). V was trimmed by 3 bases and J by 2 bases, leaving 13 bases between them. The germline V gene has CDR1 LNHDA and CDR2 SQIVND (reference sequence). The CDR3 spans 15 residues. The CDR3 sequence: CASSIRTGGNTEAFF. The CDR3 region has the DNA TGTGCCAGTAGTATCCGTACCGGGGGCAACACTGAAGCTTTCTTT.

There are a few counts of this clonotype. V and J are TRBV20-1 and TRBJ2-7, with 10 bases lining up with TRBD2. The germline gives CDR1 DFQATT, CDR2 SNEGSKA (reference sequence). V lost 6 bases and J lost 2; bases outside the gene matches: 7. CDR3 length equals 14 residues. CDR3 residues: CSAAGTSETYEQYF. In DNA, the CDR3 is TGCAGTGCAGCAGGGACTAGCGAAACCTACGAGCAGTACTTC.

This clonotype was found a few times. This could be a read error, since a much larger clone is one nucleotide away. J is TRBJ2-7 and V is TRBV7-9; D gene uncertain. Germline CDR1 reads SEHNR; CDR2 reads FQNEAQ (reference sequence). This CDR3 has 14 residues. CDR3 region: CASSFPWVPYKQYF. The CDR3 nucleotides read TGTGCCAGCAGCTTCCCCTGGGTCCCCTACAAGCAGTACTTC.

Details on this clonotype: Mismatch with germline at one junction end may stem from a read error. This sequence joins TRBV10-3 and TRBJ1-1; D not certain. CDR3 length: 17 residues. CDR1 and CDR2 (germline): ENHRY, SYGVKD. The CDR3 here is CASSYSGSRFMNTEAFF. In DNA, the CDR3 is TGTGCCAGCAGTTACTCTGGCAGCCGATTCATGAACACTGAAGCTTTCTTT.

This chain joins TRBV20-1 and TRBJ2-2, with 11 nucleotides matching TRBD1. This CDR3 is 15 amino acids long. The ends lost 6 bases at V and 6 bases at J; junction bases unmatched: 9. CDR1 is DFQATT, CDR2 SNEGSKA, per germline (reference sequence). The CDR3 protein is CSARGDRGTAGELFF. The CDR3 bases are TGCAGTGCGCGGGGGGACAGGGGGACCGCCGGGGAGCTGTTTTTT.

This chain links TRBV7-3 with TRBJ1-5, with 8 bases matching TRBD1. V shed 2 bases, J shed 4 bases, and the junction held 10 bases outside the gene matches. The CDR3 loop spans 17 amino acids. Germline-derived CDR1 and CDR2 are SGHTA and FQGTGA. The CDR3 DNA is TGTGCCAGCAGCTTAGATCCCAGGGGGCGTCGAAATCAGCCCCAGCATTTT. It yields the protein CASSLDPRGRRNQPQHF.

The chain carries TRBV10-3 and TRBJ1-2, with TRBD1 identical over 7 bases. Per germline, CDR1 ENHRY and CDR2 SYGVKD. This CDR3 comprises 13 residues. V lost 10 bases to trimming and J lost 8 bases; unmatched junction nucleotides: 13. CDR3 nucleotide sequence: TGTGCCAGCAGGCTTAGACAGGGACGCGGCTACACCTTC. Its protein is CASRLRQGRGYTF.

The chain uses TRBV7-3 and TRBJ1-1; D gene ambiguous. The V end lost 8 bases, the J end lost 1 base, and 17 bases lay between the germline ends. This CDR3 spans 15 amino acids. Per the germline V gene, CDR1 is SGHTA and CDR2 is FQGTGA. The CDR3 coding sequence is TGTGCCAGCCGTCCCGGGCCTCATACGAACACTGAAGCTTTCTTT. The encoded protein is CASRPGPHTNTEAFF. The full variable domain, in which reference TRBV7-3 and TRBJ1-1 provide the parts outside the CDR3, is GAGVSQTPSNKVTEKGKYVELRCDPISGHTALYWYRQSLGQGPEFLIYFQGTGAADDSGLPNDRFFAVRPEGSVSTLKIQRTERGDSAVYLCASRPGPHTNTEAFFGQGTRLTVV.

J is TRBJ2-2 and V is TRBV5-4, with a possible D match to TRBD2 (6 bases). The CDR3 sequence is 17 residues long. Trimming removed 4 bases at V and 0 bases at J, with 16 bases between. CDR1 and CDR2 (germline): SGHNT, YYREEE (reference sequence). The CDR3 DNA reads TGTGCCAGCAGCCCTCGTTCGGGACTCGCGAACACCGGGGAGCTGTTTTTT. This translates into CASSPRSGLANTGELFF.

Concerning this clonotype itself: This could be a read error, since a much larger clone is one nucleotide away. The rearrangement links TRBV12-3 or TRBV12-4 to TRBJ2-7, with D perhaps matching TRBD2 (5 bases). The length of the CDR3 is 13 residues. Here the CDR3 reads CASSSLTTYGQYF. CDR3 sequence (DNA): TGTGCCAGCAGTTCGTTGACTACCTACGGGCAGTACTTC.

The chain couples TRBV7-2 to TRBJ1-4; 10 nucleotides line up with TRBD1. Trimming removed 6 bases from V and 7 bases from J; junction bases left unmatched: 2. Germline lookup yields CDR1 SGHTA and CDR2 FQGNSA. CDR3 length equals 13 residues. CDR3 DNA sequence: TGTGCCAGCAGGGGGGACAGGGGTGAAAAACTGTTTTTT. Protein: CASRGDRGEKLFF.